These 20 T cell receptor beta chains share one sample of origin, sequenced in a study of cytomegalovirus exposure and HLA in healthy donors. PCR involved 60 Vbeta and 13 Jbeta primers. Using immunoSEQ multiplex PCR, the repertoire was profiled, and TCRdb retains in-frame clones only, with some absent. The sample comprises approximately 150,000 clones, over 75% of which are singletons, and 2% to 2.5% rests with the top ten. Sequenced material: PBMCs. These receptors all come from a male donor in good health and CMV-seronegative.

J is TRBJ1-2 and V is TRBV7-9; D might be TRBD1 (6 bases). The V end lost 4 bases, the J end lost 8 bases, and 14 bases lay between the germline ends. Germline V gives CDR1 SEHNR, CDR2 FQNEAQ (reference sequence). The CDR3 has 13 amino acids. The DNA of the CDR3 is TGTGCCAGCAGCTCTTCCCCCACAGGGGGCTACACCTTC. Translation: CASSSSPTGGYTF.

The chain uses TRBV7-8 and TRBJ2-5, with TRBD2 matching 9 bases. This CDR3 contains 15 residues. The J segment lost 4 bases and the V segment lost 1 base, leaving 4 bases of the junction unmatched. Germline loops: CDR1 SGHVS, CDR2 FQNEAQ. The CDR3 loop reads CASSLGVLAGETQYF. The CDR3 nucleotides are TGTGCCAGCAGCTTAGGAGTACTAGCGGGAGAGACCCAGTACTTC.

This clone was detected a few times. The chain carries TRBV6-5 and TRBJ1-1; D not resolved. Per germline, CDR1 MNHEY and CDR2 SVGAGI. Trimming cost V 6 bases and J 4 bases, with 12 bases left between them. This CDR3 is 13 amino acids long. This chain's CDR3 is CASSTGMGTEAFF. The CDR3 DNA reads TGTGCCAGCAGCACCGGGATGGGCACTGAAGCTTTCTTT.

CDR3 protein: CASRKGLEQFF. The CDR3 region has the DNA TGCGCCAGCAGGAAGGGACTTGAGCAGTTCTTC. The gene calls are TRBV5-1 and TRBJ2-1; D possibly corresponds to TRBD2 (6 bases). In germline, CDR1 is SGHRS, CDR2 YFSETQ. CDR3 length equals 11 residues. V lost 5 bases to trimming and J lost 9 bases, with 9 bases between them.

The chain carries TRBV18 and TRBJ1-1; D remains ambiguous. This CDR3 comprises 18 residues. CDR1 KGHSH and CDR2 LQKENI come from the germline V gene. V was clipped by 3 bases and J by 5 bases, with 25 bases between them. CDR3 sequence reads: CASSPGSMGLGGNTEAFF. CDR3 DNA: TGTGCCAGCTCACCGGGGAGTATGGGCCTCGGCGGAAATACTGAAGCTTTCTTT. The full variable domain, with the rest looked up from reference TRBV18 and TRBJ1-1, is NAGVMQNPRHLVRRRGQEARLRCSPMKGHSHVYWYRQLPEEGLKFMVYLQKENIIDESGMPKERFSAEFPKEGPSILRIQQVVRGDSAAYFCASSPGSMGLGGNTEAFFGQGTRLTVV.

The V call is TRBV4-1, the J call TRBJ1-1, with 7 bases aligning to TRBD1. This CDR3 spans 19 amino acids. CDR1 and CDR2 (germline): MGHRA, YSYEKL. V shed 3 bases, J shed 0 bases, and the junction held 16 bases outside the gene matches. The CDR3 DNA reads TGCGCCAGCAGCCACGATACAGGGGCGATTAGAGGAATGAACACTGAAGCTTTCTTT. Translated, it gives CASSHDTGAIRGMNTEAFF.

The gene calls are TRBV30 and TRBJ1-6, with D possibly matching TRBD1 (5 bases). The V gene lost 5 bases and the J gene lost 5 bases, with 22 bases spanning the gap. Germline CDR1 GTSNPN, CDR2 SVGIG (reference sequence). The CDR3 has 17 amino acids. CDR3 nucleotide sequence: TGTGCCTGGGGGACTGGCAGGTACCGAAAAAATAATTCACCCCTCCACTTT. This gives the protein CAWGTGRYRKNNSPLHF.

The chain has TRBV10-3 and TRBJ2-2; 9 bases are shared with TRBD1. The CDR3 has 14 residues. V shed 9 bases and J 2 bases; nucleotides not matched to a gene: 4. Germline V lookup: CDR1 ENHRY, CDR2 SYGVKD. The CDR3 reads CAIRDRVNTGELFF. CDR3 DNA sequence: TGTGCCATTAGGGACAGGGTTAACACCGGGGAGCTGTTTTTT.

This rearrangement joins TRBV4-1 to TRBJ2-2, with 10 bases aligning to TRBD2. The CDR3 has 18 residues. The germline CDR1 and CDR2 sequences are MGHRA and YSYEKL. Trimming took 3 bases from V and 4 from J; bases not matched to a gene: 11. In nucleotides, the CDR3 is TGCGCCAGCAGCCACCCTCTTAGCGGGGGGAGGATCACCGGGGAGCTGTTTTTT. As protein: CASSHPLSGGRITGELFF.

This chain links TRBV19 with TRBJ1-5, with 8 bases identical to TRBD1. Germline V gene sequence: CDR1 LNHDA, CDR2 SQIVND (reference sequence). This CDR3 has 15 residues. Trimming cost V 2 bases and J 2 bases; bases outside gene matches: 2. CDR3 in amino acids: CASSIMTGGNQPQHF. CDR3 nucleotide sequence: TGTGCCAGTAGTATAATGACAGGGGGCAATCAGCCCCAGCATTTT.

The chain employs TRBV11-2 and TRBJ2-1; TRBD2 agrees at 12 bases. The length of the CDR3 is 16 residues. V dropped 3 bases and J dropped 8; count of bases not matched to a gene: 8. CDR1 and CDR2 from the germline V gene are SGHAT and FQNNGV. The CDR3 region is CASSFRLAGAVDEQFF. CDR3 bases: TGTGCCAGCAGCTTCCGACTAGCGGGGGCCGTGGATGAGCAGTTCTTC.

This clone was seen a few times. A read error may account for a junction end that differs from germline. The chain has TRBV5-3 and TRBJ1-1, with a weak D call TRBD1 (5 bases). TRBV5-3 is known as an ORF, though its function is uncertain. CDR3 length equals 13 residues. This chain's CDR3 is CGPRGPYGTEAFF. The CDR3 DNA follows: TGCGGGCCTAGGGGCCCGTACGGCACTGAAGCTTTCTTT.

The V call is TRBV7-9, the J call TRBJ2-5; D is possibly TRBD1 (6 bases). The CDR3 is made up of 14 amino acids. Germline CDR1 is SEHNR and CDR2 is FQNEAQ (reference sequence). Trimming shortened V by 8 bases and J by 2 bases, and 15 bases separated the two germline ends. Here the CDR3 DNA reads TGTGCCAGCTCGGACAGCCAATTTCAAGAGACCCAGTACTTC. The encoded protein is CASSDSQFQETQYF.

This chain connects TRBV9 to TRBJ2-2, with 7 bases lining up with TRBD1. The J segment lost 6 bases and the V segment lost 3 bases, leaving 2 bases of the junction unmatched. Germline V gene data show CDR1 as SGDLS and CDR2 as YYNGEE. This CDR3 has 13 residues. The CDR3 here is CASSGQGAGELFF. In nucleotides, the CDR3 is TGTGCCAGCAGCGGACAGGGAGCCGGGGAGCTGTTTTTT. Looking up the rest from reference TRBV9 and TRBJ2-2 gives the full variable domain: DSGVTQTPKHLITATGQRVTLRCSPRSGDLSVYWYQQSLDQGLQFLIQYYNGEERAKGNILERFSAQQFPDLHSELNLSSLELGDSALYFCASSGQGAGELFFGEGSRLTVL.

The genes are TRBV7-2 and TRBJ1-5; possible D gene TRBD1, 6 bases. Trimming removed 4 bases at V and 2 bases at J, with 12 bases between. This CDR3 spans 15 amino acids. CDR1 is SGHTA, CDR2 FQGNSA, per germline. CDR3 region: CASSYLTGRNQPQHF. The CDR3 nucleotides are TGTGCCAGCAGCTACCTTACAGGGCGCAATCAGCCCCAGCATTTT.

The V call is TRBV6-5, the J call TRBJ2-3, with D possibly being TRBD2 (7 bases). V lost 0 bases to trimming and J lost 5 bases, with 15 bases between them. Germline CDR1 reads MNHEY; CDR2 reads SVGAGI. The CDR3 has 16 amino acids. The CDR3: CASSYSIQGGGDTQYF. Written as DNA, the CDR3 is TGTGCCAGCAGTTACTCGATACAGGGAGGGGGAGATACGCAGTATTTT.

The chain is built from TRBV6-1 and TRBJ2-1; 8 bases agree with TRBD1. The CDR3 sequence is 16 residues long. With 0 bases clipped from V and 7 bases from J, the junction kept 8 bases outside the gene matches. Germline V lookup: CDR1 MNHNS, CDR2 SASEGT. The CDR3 DNA follows: TGTGCCAGCAGTGAAGCGAAACAGGGGGTGTATAATGAGCAGTTCTTC. This translates into CASSEAKQGVYNEQFF.

The chain has TRBV2 and TRBJ2-6; tentative D call: TRBD1 (5 bases). The CDR3 consists of 15 residues. Germline CDR1 is SNHLY and CDR2 is FYNNEI. The V end lost 8 bases, the J end lost 0 bases, and 11 bases lay between the germline ends. CDR3 sequence: CASSRGISGANVLTF. The CDR3 coding sequence is TGTGCCAGCTCAAGGGGCATCTCTGGGGCCAACGTCCTGACTTTC.

The chain uses TRBV2 and TRBJ1-2; 7 nucleotides agree with TRBD1. The trim removed 7 bases at V and 4 bases at J, leaving 12 bases unmatched. In germline, CDR1 is SNHLY, CDR2 FYNNEI. This CDR3 comprises 15 residues. CDR3 protein: CASNPSTGFSYGYTF. The CDR3 DNA sequence: TGTGCCAGCAATCCCTCGACAGGGTTTAGCTATGGCTACACCTTC.

The chain couples TRBV10-3 to TRBJ1-1; D gene uncertain. The ends were cut back, 2 bases at V and 1 base at J, with 5 bases in the middle. This CDR3 comprises 13 residues. Germline CDR1 reads ENHRY; CDR2 reads SYGVKD. As DNA, the CDR3 is TGTGCCATCAGTGAGAACAGGAACACTGAAGCTTTCTTT. It codes for CAISENRNTEAFF.